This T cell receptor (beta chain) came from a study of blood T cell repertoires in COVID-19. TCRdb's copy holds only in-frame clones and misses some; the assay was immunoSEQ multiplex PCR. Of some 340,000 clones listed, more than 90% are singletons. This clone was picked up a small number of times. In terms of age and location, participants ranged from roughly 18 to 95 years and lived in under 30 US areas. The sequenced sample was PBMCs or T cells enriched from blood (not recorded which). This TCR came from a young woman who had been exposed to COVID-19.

The CDR3 protein is CASSFASEAFF. The CDR3 DNA reads as TGTGCCAGCAGCTTTGCGTCGGAAGCTTTCTTT. This chain links TRBV7-9 with TRBJ1-1; D ambiguous. V was cut by 3 bases and J by 8 bases, with 7 bases left in between. The CDR3 extends over 11 amino acids. From germline, CDR1 is SEHNR and CDR2 FQNEAQ (reference sequence).